Listed here are 30 T cell receptor beta chains from one sample, sequenced in a study of blood T cell repertoires in COVID-19. Here immunoSEQ multiplex PCR was the method, and the copy in TCRdb shows in-frame clones only, minus some. The sample yields some 200,000 clones, roughly four fifths seen once. Input material: PBMCs or T cells enriched from blood (not recorded which). These TCRs come from a woman between 40 and 50 years old with acute COVID-19.

The chain carries TRBV4-2 and TRBJ1-6; no definite D call. Deletions cut 0 bases from V and 7 bases from J, with 13 bases between. Germline CDR1 reads LGHNA; CDR2 reads YNFKEQ. The CDR3 totals 16 residues. CDR3 sequence reads: CASSQDEGRTNSPLHF. The CDR3 region has the DNA TGTGCCAGCAGCCAAGATGAGGGCCGGACGAATTCACCCCTCCACTTT.

In DNA form, the CDR3 reads TGTGCCAGCAGTGGCGGGGTAGGGCGCCTCTCCTACGAGCAGTACTTC. Encoded protein: CASSGGVGRLSYEQYF. V and J are TRBV6-2 or TRBV6-3 and TRBJ2-7; TRBD2 might be the D (6 bases). Trimming removed 5 bases from V and 0 bases from J, with 17 bases in between. This CDR3 contains 16 residues. Germline V CDR1 and CDR2: MNHEY, SVGEGT.

The rearrangement uses TRBV15 and TRBJ2-2, with TRBD2 identical over 7 bases. V dropped 1 base and J dropped 0; count of bases not matched to a gene: 11. Germline loops: CDR1 LNHNV, CDR2 YYDKDF (reference sequence). The CDR3 totals 19 residues. The CDR3 spells CATSRVGLAAVTNTGELFF. CDR3 DNA: TGTGCCACCAGCAGAGTGGGGCTAGCGGCCGTTACGAACACCGGGGAGCTGTTTTTT.

The rearrangement joins TRBV9 to TRBJ2-1, with 10 bases aligning to TRBD2. This CDR3 comprises 17 residues. Germline V lookup: CDR1 SGDLS, CDR2 YYNGEE. Trimming took 2 bases from V and 4 from J; bases not matched to a gene: 9. In DNA, the CDR3 is TGTGCCAGCAGCGTTTCCTCGGGTAGCGGGGGGTACAATGAGCAGTTCTTC. The encoded protein is CASSVSSGSGGYNEQFF.

The chain joins TRBV3-1 (or the pseudogene TRBV3-2) to TRBJ1-1; D is uncertain. Trimming took off 3 bases at V and 12 bases at J, with 11 bases between the two ends. Looked up from germline, CDR1 is LGHDT and CDR2 is YNNKEL (reference sequence). CDR3 length: 11 amino acids. CDR3 loop: CASSQGVRTFF. The CDR3 coding sequence is TGTGCCAGCAGCCAGGGAGTAAGGACTTTCTTT.

The chain links TRBV7-8 to TRBJ2-3, with unresolved D. There are 13 residues in the CDR3. Trimming removed 1 base at V and 4 bases at J, with 6 bases between. Germline V lookup: CDR1 SGHVS, CDR2 FQNEAQ. DNA of the CDR3: TGTGCCAGCAGCTTAGTTTTCGCAGATACGCAGTATTTT. Translated, it gives CASSLVFADTQYF.

The CDR3 sequence is CASSSPFVAGGYGYTF. The CDR3 coding sequence is TGTGCCAGCAGCTCTCCCTTTGTGGCAGGGGGCTATGGCTACACCTTC. V usage is TRBV5-6 and J usage is TRBJ1-2, with 7 bases fitting TRBD1. The CDR3 loop spans 16 amino acids. The ends lost 3 bases at V and 4 bases at J; junction bases unmatched: 12. Germline V gene data show CDR1 as SGHDT and CDR2 as YYEEEE. The full variable domain, in which reference TRBV5-6 and TRBJ1-2 provide the parts outside the CDR3, is DAGVTQSPTHLIKTRGQQVTLRCSPKSGHDTVSWYQQALGQGPQFIFQYYEEEERQRGNFPDRFSGHQFPNYSSELNVNALLLGDSALYLCASSSPFVAGGYGYTFGSGTRLTVV.

The chain combines TRBV7-8 with TRBJ1-1; unclear D gene. This CDR3 contains 13 residues. Trimming shortened V by 1 base and J by 10 bases, and 13 bases separated the two germline ends. The germline CDR1 and CDR2 sequences are SGHVS and FQNEAQ. CDR3 amino acids: CASSLDTPSVAFF. The CDR3 DNA sequence: TGTGCCAGCAGCTTAGATACCCCTTCAGTAGCTTTCTTT. Together with reference TRBV7-8 and TRBJ1-1, the CDR3 gives the full variable domain: GAGVSQSPRYKVAKRGQDVALRCDPISGHVSLFWYQQALGQGPEFLTYFQNEAQLDKSGLPSDRFFAERPEGSVSTLKIQRTQQEDSAVYLCASSLDTPSVAFFGQGTRLTVV.

The genes are TRBV5-1 and TRBJ2-7; 12 bases align to TRBD2. Germline-derived CDR1 and CDR2 are SGHRS and YFSETQ. CDR3 length: 15 residues. The J segment lost 7 bases and the V segment lost 4 bases, leaving 9 bases of the junction unmatched. CDR3 sequence: CASSLKTSGGREQYF. As DNA, the CDR3 is TGCGCCAGCAGCCTGAAAACTAGCGGGGGGCGTGAGCAGTACTTC.

The chain has TRBV19 and TRBJ1-5, with D maybe TRBD1 (6 bases). The CDR3 is 14 amino acids. The ends were cut back, 7 bases at V and 6 bases at J, with 16 bases in the middle. CDR1 is LNHDA, CDR2 SQIVND, per germline (reference sequence). The CDR3: CASTLGHARQPQHF. The CDR3, as DNA: TGTGCCAGTACCCTGGGACACGCCCGTCAGCCCCAGCATTTT.

In DNA, the CDR3 is TGTGCCAGTAGTCTAATAAATACGCAGTATTTT. The encoded protein is CASSLINTQYF. V gene TRBV19 combines with J gene TRBJ2-3, with D unresolved. With 5 bases removed from V and 7 bases from J, the gap between germline ends came to 7 bases. This CDR3 is 11 amino acids long. Germline lookup yields CDR1 LNHDA and CDR2 SQIVND (reference sequence).

This chain links TRBV5-8 with TRBJ2-7, with D possibly being TRBD1 (6 bases). CDR3 size: 18 residues. V lost 1 base to trimming and J lost 2 bases, with 22 bases between them. Germline-derived CDR1 and CDR2 are SGHTS and YDEGEE. In DNA form, the CDR3 reads TGTGCCAGCAGCTTGATGGGGGCGAGCGTCCATTCCCCCTACGAGCAGTACTTC. The encoded protein is CASSLMGASVHSPYEQYF.

The chain carries TRBV5-1 and TRBJ2-1; TRBD2 matches at 7 bases. With V trimmed by 4 bases and J by 8 bases, 15 bases remained unmatched. This CDR3 is 16 amino acids long. Per the germline V gene, CDR1 is SGHRS and CDR2 is YFSETQ. This CDR3 reads CASSTREAEDMDEQFF. The DNA of the CDR3 is TGCGCCAGCAGCACCCGGGAGGCGGAAGATATGGATGAGCAGTTCTTC.

The rearrangement joins TRBV5-5 to TRBJ1-2; 7 nucleotides line up with TRBD1. The CDR3 covers 15 residues. CDR1 SGHKS and CDR2 YYEKEE come from the germline V gene (reference sequence). V lost 1 base to trimming and J lost 0 bases; unmatched junction nucleotides: 3. The chain's CDR3 is CASSLRQGANYGYTF. The CDR3 nucleotides read TGTGCCAGCAGCTTGAGACAGGGAGCTAACTATGGCTACACCTTC. Complete variable domain (other parts from reference TRBV5-5 and TRBJ1-2): DAGVTQSPTHLIKTRGQQVTLRCSPISGHKSVSWYQQVLGQGPQFIFQYYEKEERGRGNFPDRFSARQFPNYSSELNVNALLLGDSALYLCASSLRQGANYGYTFGSGTRLTVV.

The gene calls are TRBV28 and TRBJ2-3, with 13 bases that match TRBD2. The CDR3 consists of 19 residues. J lost 1 base, V lost 4 bases, and 11 bases had no gene match. Germline lookup yields CDR1 MDHEN and CDR2 SYDVKM. The CDR3 loop is CASSYPGTSGIGGTDTQYF. In DNA, the CDR3 is TGTGCCAGCAGTTATCCCGGGACTAGCGGGATCGGGGGCACAGATACGCAGTATTTT. Filled out from reference TRBV28 and TRBJ2-3, the complete variable domain reads DVKVTQSSRYLVKRTGEKVFLECVQDMDHENMFWYRQDPGLGLRLIYFSYDVKMKEKGDIPEGYSVSREKKERFSLILESASTNQTSMYLCASSYPGTSGIGGTDTQYFGPGTRLTVL.

The J gene is TRBJ2-1, the V gene TRBV6-5, with D maybe TRBD2 (5 bases). Germline values: CDR1 MNHEY, CDR2 SVGAGI. The CDR3 sequence is 12 residues long. The V end was cut by 7 bases, the J end by 8 bases, with 12 bases between. The CDR3 reads CASTAGSDEQFF. The CDR3, as DNA: TGTGCCAGCACGGCGGGCAGCGATGAGCAGTTCTTC.

This clone was observed a single time. The chain carries TRBV27 and TRBJ1-6, with 7 bases aligning to TRBD1. Trimming cost V 6 bases and J 8 bases; bases outside gene matches: 7. This CDR3 comprises 14 residues. Germline assignment: CDR1 MNHEY and CDR2 SMNVEV (reference sequence). The DNA for the CDR3 is TGTGCCAGCAGCCACCGGGACAGATATTCACCCCTCCACTTT. Its protein is CASSHRDRYSPLHF.

The rearrangement uses TRBV2 and TRBJ2-7, with TRBD2 matching over 11 bases. The ends lost 3 bases at V and 3 bases at J; junction bases unmatched: 4. Germline loops: CDR1 SNHLY, CDR2 FYNNEI. CDR3 length equals 15 residues. The CDR3 DNA is TGTGCCAGCAGTGATACTAGCGGGAGCTACTACGAGCAGTACTTC. It is translated as CASSDTSGSYYEQYF.

The chain joins TRBV5-1 to TRBJ2-1, with 7 bases aligning to TRBD1. This CDR3 has 18 amino acids. Trimming removed 3 bases from V and 0 bases from J; junction bases left unmatched: 12. Germline CDR1 SGHRS, CDR2 YFSETQ. The CDR3 reads CASSYQGTARNSYNEQFF. CDR3 nucleotide sequence: TGCGCCAGCAGCTACCAAGGGACAGCCCGAAACTCCTACAATGAGCAGTTCTTC.

The chain joins TRBV9 to TRBJ2-2; D is ambiguous. V shed 0 bases and J shed 1 base, with 4 bases lying between them. This CDR3 region has 14 residues. CDR1 and CDR2 from the germline V gene are SGDLS and YYNGEE. DNA of the CDR3: TGTGCCAGCAGCGTAGCTCGGAACACCGGGGAGCTGTTTTTT. It encodes CASSVARNTGELFF.

The chain joins TRBV5-1 to TRBJ1-1; D perhaps matches TRBD1 (6 bases). V lost 10 bases and J 1 base, leaving 11 bases between the germline ends. Germline V lookup: CDR1 SGHRS, CDR2 YFSETQ. The CDR3 length is 12 residues. CDR3 sequence (DNA): TGCGCCGGGAAGGACAGGAACACTGAAGCTTTCTTT. As protein: CAGKDRNTEAFF.

CDR3 DNA: TGTGCCAGCAGCTCTCGGGACAGGGGTCGCTACGAGCAGTACTTC. Translation gives CASSSRDRGRYEQYF. This sequence joins TRBV11-2 and TRBJ2-7, with 10 bases identical to TRBD1. This CDR3 is 15 amino acids long. The junction had 6 bases not matched to a gene; V was cut back by 4 bases and J by 3 bases. Germline V lookup: CDR1 SGHAT, CDR2 FQNNGV. Full variable domain (rest looked up from reference TRBV11-2 and TRBJ2-7): EAGVAQSPRYKIIEKRQSVAFWCNPISGHATLYWYQQILGQGPKLLIQFQNNGVVDDSQLPKDRFSAERLKGVDSTLKIQPAKLEDSAVYLCASSSRDRGRYEQYFGPGTRLTVT.

This chain links TRBV6-6 with TRBJ1-5; D is perhaps TRBD1 (5 bases). The CDR3 spans 14 residues. The V gene lost 5 bases and the J gene lost 2 bases, with 10 bases spanning the gap. From germline, CDR1 is MNHNY and CDR2 SVGAGI (reference sequence). The CDR3 here is CASSPGGGNQPQHF. The CDR3 DNA reads as TGTGCCAGCAGTCCCGGGGGTGGCAATCAGCCCCAGCATTTT.

The chain is built from TRBV29-1 and TRBJ1-2; 9 bases map to TRBD1. With V trimmed by 3 bases and J by 8 bases, 4 bases remained unmatched. The CDR3 spans 12 residues. The germline V gene encodes CDR1 SQVTM and CDR2 ANQGSEA. The CDR3 DNA reads TGCAGCGTTGACGGGACAGGGAGCGGCTACACCTTC. Protein: CSVDGTGSGYTF. Together with reference TRBV29-1 and TRBJ1-2, the CDR3 gives the full variable domain: SAVISQKPSRDICQRGTSLTIQCQVDSQVTMMFWYRQQPGQSLTLIATANQGSEATYESGFVIDKFPISRPNLTFSTLTVSNMSPEDSSIYLCSVDGTGSGYTFGSGTRLTVV.

The CDR3 DNA reads TGTGCCAGTAGCCGGAAACCGACAGGGACTGGAAACACCATATATTTT. It is translated as CASSRKPTGTGNTIYF. The gene calls are TRBV19 and TRBJ1-3; 7 nucleotides line up with TRBD1. Germline CDR1 LNHDA, CDR2 SQIVND (reference sequence). The CDR3 spans 16 residues. Losses at the gene ends were 6 bases for V and 2 bases for J; bases not matched to a gene: 10.

V gene TRBV5-5 combines with J gene TRBJ1-1; D might be TRBD1 (5 bases). Trimming cost V 5 bases and J 11 bases, with 25 bases left between them. Germline CDR1 SGHKS, CDR2 YYEKEE (reference sequence). The CDR3 length is 15 residues. This CDR3 reads CASRSWEAGPSGAFF. In DNA form, the CDR3 reads TGTGCCAGCAGGTCTTGGGAGGCGGGACCCTCGGGGGCTTTCTTT.

The rearrangement links TRBV4-2 to TRBJ2-5; TRBD1 matches at 12 bases. This CDR3 contains 17 residues. V lost 0 bases to trimming and J lost 4 bases; unmatched junction nucleotides: 6. Germline CDR1 LGHNA, CDR2 YNFKEQ. CDR3 residues: CASSQDVGTGGRETQYF. DNA of the CDR3: TGTGCCAGCAGCCAAGATGTCGGGACAGGGGGCAGAGAGACCCAGTACTTC.

This clone was detected only a few times. The genes are TRBV18 and TRBJ1-6; 10 bases agree with TRBD1. Germline values: CDR1 KGHSH, CDR2 LQKENI. The CDR3 consists of 14 residues. Trimming at V came to 5 bases and at J to 7 bases, leaving 2 bases not matched to a gene. This chain's CDR3 is CASSTGQGNSPLHF. The CDR3 DNA is TGTGCCAGCTCAACGGGACAGGGGAATTCACCCCTCCACTTT.

This chain connects TRBV3-1 (or the pseudogene TRBV3-2) to TRBJ2-3, with 9 bases fitting TRBD1. CDR1 and CDR2 (germline): LGHDT, YNNKEL (reference sequence). V lost 7 bases, J lost 1 base, and 6 bases stayed unmatched. The CDR3 runs to 15 residues. The CDR3, as DNA: TGTGCCAGCACCCTTAGGACAGGGGGCACAGATACGCAGTATTTT. Translation gives CASTLRTGGTDTQYF.

This chain uses TRBV6-5 with TRBJ1-4, with D possibly being TRBD1 (5 bases). Germline V gives CDR1 MNHEY, CDR2 SVGAGI. Trimming stripped 11 bases from V and 6 bases from J, with 16 bases between. The CDR3 totals 13 residues. CDR3 sequence (DNA): TGTGCCTCTACCGGGGGGATGCATGAAAAACTGTTTTTT. This encodes CASTGGMHEKLFF.